Below, 10 T cell receptor beta chains from the same sample are listed, as sequenced in a study of identical twins. TCRdb called the 5' RACE reads again in MiXCR, with one record for every CDR3 protein. The table has approximately 890,000 distinct CDR3 sequences, 12% seen once. In addition, the sample was reused for a study of yellow fever vaccine responses in identical twins.

Sequencing was done on a sample of PBMCs. The source of these receptors is a woman aged 18-29 years in good health.

This chain links TRBV5-1 with TRBJ2-2, with TRBD1 matching over 7 bases. The CDR3 totals 17 residues. CDR1 SGHRS and CDR2 YFSETQ come from the germline V gene. V gave up 3 bases and J gave up 2 bases; unmatched junction bases: 10. For the CDR3, the DNA is TGCGCCAGCAGCTCTACCGAGACAGGGATAAACACCGGGGAGCTGTTTTTT. This gives the protein CASSSTETGINTGELFF.

This clonotype was seen only a few times. J is TRBJ2-1 and V is TRBV3-1; 10 bases map to TRBD2. Germline V lookup: CDR1 LGHDT, CDR2 YNNKEL (reference sequence). V trimming: 0 bases; J trimming: 6 bases; junction bases outside the gene matches: 8. The CDR3 is 17 amino acids. The CDR3 bases are TGTGCCAGCAGCCAAGATATATGGACTAGCGGCCTCAATGAGCAGTTCTTC. It translates to CASSQDIWTSGLNEQFF.

This clonotype has just a few counts. The CDR3 loop reads CASSLRGKDEQFF. The CDR3 DNA follows: TGTGCCAGCAGCTTAAGGGGGAAGGATGAGCAGTTCTTC. The chain uses TRBV7-3 and TRBJ2-1; D may match TRBD1 or TRBD2 (5 bases each). With 1 base removed from V and 8 bases from J, the gap between germline ends came to 9 bases. Germline V lookup: CDR1 SGHTA, CDR2 FQGTGA. The CDR3 totals 13 residues.

The chain recombines TRBV7-2 with TRBJ2-7; no clear D gene. From germline, CDR1 is SGHTA and CDR2 FQGNSA. Trimming cost V 5 bases and J 0 bases, with 14 bases left between them. This CDR3 has 15 amino acids. CDR3 protein: CASSPSEGISYEQYF. The CDR3 nucleotides are TGTGCCAGCAGCCCATCAGAAGGGATCTCCTACGAGCAGTACTTC.

The chain couples TRBV10-3 to TRBJ2-1; D is uncertain. Trimming removed 4 bases from V and 3 bases from J, with 10 bases in between. Germline CDR1 is ENHRY and CDR2 is SYGVKD. The CDR3 runs to 14 residues. Written as DNA, the CDR3 is TGTGCCATCAGTGGAAGCTTGAACTACAATGAGCAGTTCTTC. This gives the protein CAISGSLNYNEQFF.

This clonotype was observed at least ten times. The gene calls are TRBV6-1 and TRBJ2-2, with 7 nucleotides matching TRBD2. CDR1 MNHNS and CDR2 SASEGT come from the germline V gene. The CDR3 extends over 16 amino acids. The junction had 11 bases not matched to a gene; V was cut back by 7 bases and J by 3 bases. CDR3 coding DNA: TGTGCCAGCACCCCCTGGGCGGGAGTAGACACCGGGGAGCTGTTTTTT. Protein product: CASTPWAGVDTGELFF.

This rearrangement joins TRBV5-5 to TRBJ2-1, with D tentatively TRBD1 (6 bases). Trimming shortened V by 0 bases and J by 9 bases, and 22 bases separated the two germline ends. CDR3 length: 17 amino acids. From germline, CDR1 is SGHKS and CDR2 YYEKEE (reference sequence). CDR3 in DNA: TGTGCCAGCAGCTTGGCTCCTACAGGGTTCGGTATAGGTGAGCAGTTCTTC. It specifies CASSLAPTGFGIGEQFF.

This chain joins TRBV10-3 and TRBJ2-3; 7 bases line up with TRBD2. Germline V gene data show CDR1 as ENHRY and CDR2 as SYGVKD. Unmatched junction bases numbered 7, after V lost 7 bases and J lost 0 bases. This CDR3 spans 15 amino acids. The DNA for the CDR3 is TGTGCCATCAAGGGGCTAGCGGCGAGCACAGATACGCAGTATTTT. Translated: CAIKGLAASTDTQYF.

The sample holds a few counts of this clonotype. The V and J genes are TRBV29-1 and TRBJ1-1; D unresolved. V was cut by 2 bases and J by 10 bases, with 14 bases left in between. The CDR3 has 12 amino acids. In germline, CDR1 is SQVTM, CDR2 ANQGSEA. As DNA, the CDR3 is TGCAGCGTTGAACGTCAGACCCTAAGAGCTTTCTTT. Amino acid sequence: CSVERQTLRAFF. Full variable domain (outside the CDR3, taken from reference TRBV29-1 and TRBJ1-1): SAVISQKPSRDICQRGTSLTIQCQVDSQVTMMFWYRQQPGQSLTLIATANQGSEATYESGFVIDKFPISRPNLTFSTLTVSNMSPEDSSIYLCSVERQTLRAFFGQGTRLTVV.

The CDR3 bases are TGTGCCAGCAGTCCCAGACTAGCGGCCCTTATATATGAGCAGTTCTTC. It specifies CASSPRLAALIYEQFF. This chain connects TRBV6-1 to TRBJ2-1, with 9 bases that match TRBD2. Trimming cost V 5 bases and J 8 bases; bases outside gene matches: 13. Germline lookup yields CDR1 MNHNS and CDR2 SASEGT. The CDR3 extends over 16 amino acids.